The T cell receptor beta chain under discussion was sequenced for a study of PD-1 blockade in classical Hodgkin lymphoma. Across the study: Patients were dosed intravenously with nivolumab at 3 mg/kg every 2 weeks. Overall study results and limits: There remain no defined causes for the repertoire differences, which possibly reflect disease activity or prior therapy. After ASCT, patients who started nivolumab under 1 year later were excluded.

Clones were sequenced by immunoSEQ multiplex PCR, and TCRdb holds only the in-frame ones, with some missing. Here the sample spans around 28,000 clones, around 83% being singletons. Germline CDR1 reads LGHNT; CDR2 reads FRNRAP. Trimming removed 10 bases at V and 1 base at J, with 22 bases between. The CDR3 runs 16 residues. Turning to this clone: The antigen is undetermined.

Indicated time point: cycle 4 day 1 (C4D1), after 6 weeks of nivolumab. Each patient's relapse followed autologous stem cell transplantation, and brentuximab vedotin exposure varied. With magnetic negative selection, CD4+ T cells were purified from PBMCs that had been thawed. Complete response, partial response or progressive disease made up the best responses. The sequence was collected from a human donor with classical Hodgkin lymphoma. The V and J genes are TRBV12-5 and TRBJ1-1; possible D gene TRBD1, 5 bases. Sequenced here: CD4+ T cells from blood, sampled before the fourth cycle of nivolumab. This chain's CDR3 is CATTVGGPGRNTEAFF. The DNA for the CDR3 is TGTGCTACCACTGTGGGAGGACCGGGACGGAACACTGAAGCTTTCTTT.